This TCR beta chain was sequenced in a study of T cells in localized non-small cell lung cancer. Germline V gives CDR1 MDHEN, CDR2 SYDVKM. There are 14 residues in the CDR3. Trimming took 3 bases from V and 3 from J; bases not matched to a gene: 3. Profiling relied on immunoSEQ multiplex PCR, and the TCRdb table lists in-frame clones only, not all of them. The table lists around 140,000 clones, 89% of them singletons. Sequences were derived from peripheral blood, sampled before any cancer treatment. The clonotype was recovered from a female donor aged 60 or older with stage I lung adenocarcinoma. The gene calls are TRBV28 and TRBJ1-2, with 8 bases aligning to TRBD1. CDR3 residues: CASSFQGADYGYTF. The CDR3 nucleotides read TGTGCCAGCAGTTTCCAGGGGGCGGACTATGGCTACACCTTC.